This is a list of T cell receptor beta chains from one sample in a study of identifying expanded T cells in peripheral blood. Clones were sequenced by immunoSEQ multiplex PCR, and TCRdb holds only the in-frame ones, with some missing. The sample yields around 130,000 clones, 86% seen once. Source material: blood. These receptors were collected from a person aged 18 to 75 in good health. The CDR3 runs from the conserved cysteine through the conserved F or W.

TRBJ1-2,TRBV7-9,CASSLVPRHGYTF
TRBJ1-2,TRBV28,CASMRTDNYGYTF
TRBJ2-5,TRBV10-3,CAISDQGETQYF
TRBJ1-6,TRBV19,CASSIRQGADPLHF
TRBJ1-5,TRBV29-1,CSVVLQGNQPQHF
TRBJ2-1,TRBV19,CASSKTSGTSSSYNEQFF
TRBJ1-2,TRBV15,CATSRDPGPNYGYTF
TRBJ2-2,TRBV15,CATRRQENTGELFF
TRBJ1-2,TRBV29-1,CSVDGTGGEISYGYTF
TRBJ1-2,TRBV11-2,CASSRWGEGYTF
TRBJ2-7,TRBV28,CASSTGQGYEQYF
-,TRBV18,CASSPPAAVQYEQYF
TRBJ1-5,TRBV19,CASSSGQGFNQPQHF
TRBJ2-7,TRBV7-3,CASSLDGGGEQYF
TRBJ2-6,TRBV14,CASSPPGQGLGGANVLTF
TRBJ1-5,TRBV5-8,CASSNRQGAGNQPQHF
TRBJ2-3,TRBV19,CASKPGKWVTDTQYF
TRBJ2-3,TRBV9,CASSVVRDTDTQYF
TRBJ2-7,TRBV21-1,CASSKGGPPYEQYF
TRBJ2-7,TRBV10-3,CAIAGGPSYEQYF
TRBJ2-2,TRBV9,CASSDRRNTGELFF
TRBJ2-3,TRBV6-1,CASSDRGSTLDTQYF
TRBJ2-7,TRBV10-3,CAISVLEGGEQYF
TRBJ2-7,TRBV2,CASSVHPTGGEQYF
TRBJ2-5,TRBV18,CASSPRSGGETQYF
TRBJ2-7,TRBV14,CASRGQGNTYEQYF
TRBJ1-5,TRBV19,CASSAALNQPQHF
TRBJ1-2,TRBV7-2,CASSSPGQRTSNYGYTF
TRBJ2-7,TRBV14,CASSQRLAGLGEQYF
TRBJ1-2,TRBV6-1,CASSEGFWGGTYGYTF
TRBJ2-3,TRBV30,CAGGQGETDTQYF
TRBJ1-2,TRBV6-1,CASSMAASNYGYTF
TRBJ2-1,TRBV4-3,CASSQTGGLANEQFF
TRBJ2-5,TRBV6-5,CASSYSVGEQYF
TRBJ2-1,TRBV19,CASSALFGSYNEQFF
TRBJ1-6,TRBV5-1,CASSYLTGVNSPLHF
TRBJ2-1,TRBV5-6,CASSLDSASSYNEQFF
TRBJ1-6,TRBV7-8,CASSLVSAVDGLPLHF
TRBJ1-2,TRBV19,CASLRTDLLFYTF
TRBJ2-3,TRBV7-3,CASSLRRTGTDTQYF
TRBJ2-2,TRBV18,CASSGTSTGELFF
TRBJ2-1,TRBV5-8,CASSLGGTGKNEQFF
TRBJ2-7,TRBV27,CASSYEQYF